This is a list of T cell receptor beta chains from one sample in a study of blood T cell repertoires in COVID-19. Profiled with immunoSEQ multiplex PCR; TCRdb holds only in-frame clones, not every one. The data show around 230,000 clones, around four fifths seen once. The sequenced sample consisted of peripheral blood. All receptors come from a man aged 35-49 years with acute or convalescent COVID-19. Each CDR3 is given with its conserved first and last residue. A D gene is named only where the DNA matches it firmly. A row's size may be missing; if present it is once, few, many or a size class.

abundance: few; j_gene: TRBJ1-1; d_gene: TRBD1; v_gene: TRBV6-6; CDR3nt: TGTGCCAGCACTATACAGGGACAGATGAACACTGAAGCTTTCTTT; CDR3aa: CASTIQGQMNTEAFF
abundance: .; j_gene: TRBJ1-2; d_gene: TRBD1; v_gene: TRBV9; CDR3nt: TGTGCCAGCAGCCATGACAGGGAGGCCGGCTACACCTTC; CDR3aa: CASSHDREAGYTF
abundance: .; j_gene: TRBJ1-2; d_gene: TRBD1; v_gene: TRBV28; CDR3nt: TGTGCCAGCAGCAAAACCGAGACAGGGATTGGCTACACCTTC; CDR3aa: CASSKTETGIGYTF
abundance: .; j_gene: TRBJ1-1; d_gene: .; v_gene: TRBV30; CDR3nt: TGTCACATGAACACTGAAGCTTTCTTT; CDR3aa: CHMNTEAFF
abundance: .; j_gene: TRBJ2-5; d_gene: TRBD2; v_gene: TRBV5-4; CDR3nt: TGTGCCAGCAGCGCTGCCAGCGGGAGGGGGATAGAGACCCAGTACTTC; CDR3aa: CASSAASGRGIETQYF
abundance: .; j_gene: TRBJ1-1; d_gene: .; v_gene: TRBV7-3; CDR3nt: TGTGCCAGCAGCCCTCGACCGGAGGTCACTGAAGCTTTCTTT; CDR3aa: CASSPRPEVTEAFF
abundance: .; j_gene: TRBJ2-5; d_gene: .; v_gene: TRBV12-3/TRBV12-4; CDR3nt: TGTGCCAGCAGTTTGAGCGAGACCCAGTACTTC; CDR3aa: CASSLSETQYF
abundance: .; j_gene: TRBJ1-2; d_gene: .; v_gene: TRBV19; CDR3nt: TGTGCCAGTAGTATTTTGGGCAGGGGCGGCGAGGGCTACACCTTC; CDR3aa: CASSILGRGGEGYTF
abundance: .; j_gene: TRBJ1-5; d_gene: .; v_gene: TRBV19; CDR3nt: TGTGCCAGTAGTTCCCCGCCCAGCGGCAATCAGCCCCAGCATTTT; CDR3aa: CASSSPPSGNQPQHF
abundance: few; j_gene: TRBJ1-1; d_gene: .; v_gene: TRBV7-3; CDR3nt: TGTGCCAGCAGCTTTACACAGAACACTGAAGCTTTCTTT; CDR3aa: CASSFTQNTEAFF
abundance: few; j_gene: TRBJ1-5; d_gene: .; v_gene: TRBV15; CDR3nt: TGTGCCACCAGCAGAGACCAGGGCAATCAGCCCCAGCATTTT; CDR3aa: CATSRDQGNQPQHF
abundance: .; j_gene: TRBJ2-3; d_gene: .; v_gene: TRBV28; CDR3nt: TGTGCCAGCAGCCACGACCGGGAAACCACAGATACGCAGTATTTT; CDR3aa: CASSHDRETTDTQYF
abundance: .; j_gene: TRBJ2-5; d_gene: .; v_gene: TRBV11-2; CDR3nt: TGTGCCAGCAGCTTAGATGTCAACCAAGAGACCCAGTACTTC; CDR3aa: CASSLDVNQETQYF
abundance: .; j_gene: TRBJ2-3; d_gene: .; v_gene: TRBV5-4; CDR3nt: TGTGCCAGCAGCTTGGTAGGGACTGGGATTGGGACGCAGTATTTT; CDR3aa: CASSLVGTGIGTQYF
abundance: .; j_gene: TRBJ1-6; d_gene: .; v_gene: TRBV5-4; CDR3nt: TGTGCCAGCAGCTTGGTGGGGACAAATTCACCCCTCCACTTT; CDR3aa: CASSLVGTNSPLHF
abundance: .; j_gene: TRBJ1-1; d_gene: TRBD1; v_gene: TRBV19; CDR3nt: TGTGCCAGTCGACAGGGTAGCGGGAACACTGAAGCTTTCTTT; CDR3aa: CASRQGSGNTEAFF
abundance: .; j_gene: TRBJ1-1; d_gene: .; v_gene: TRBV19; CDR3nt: TGTGCCAGTAGTAAGGGCCTGGGGGGCACTGAAGCTTTCTTT; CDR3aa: CASSKGLGGTEAFF
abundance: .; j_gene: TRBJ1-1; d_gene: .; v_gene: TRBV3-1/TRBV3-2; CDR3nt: TGTGCCAGCAGCCAAGGACAGTATGAAACGAACACTGAAGCTTTCTTT; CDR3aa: CASSQGQYETNTEAFF
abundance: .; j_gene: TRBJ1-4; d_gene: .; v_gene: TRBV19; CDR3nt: TGTGCCAGTAGACAGCAGGGGAATCGAGCAAGAAATGAAAAACTGTTTTTT; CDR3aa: CASRQQGNRARNEKLFF
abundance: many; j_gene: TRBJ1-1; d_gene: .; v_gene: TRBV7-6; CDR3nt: TGTGCCAGCAGCTTAGGACCGAGGTCTGAAGCTTTCTTT; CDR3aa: CASSLGPRSEAFF
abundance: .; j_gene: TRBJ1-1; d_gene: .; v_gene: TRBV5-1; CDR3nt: TGCGCCAGCAGCCCGTGGGGCGCTGAAGCTTTCTTT; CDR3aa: CASSPWGAEAFF
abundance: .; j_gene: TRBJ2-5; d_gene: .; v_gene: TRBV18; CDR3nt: TGTGCCAGCTCACCCTTTGGCGGTCAAGAGACCCAGTACTTC; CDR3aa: CASSPFGGQETQYF
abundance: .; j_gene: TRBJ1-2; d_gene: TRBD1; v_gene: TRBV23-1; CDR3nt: TGCGCCAGCAGTCACGCCGGGACAGCGAACTATGGCTACACCTTC; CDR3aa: CASSHAGTANYGYTF
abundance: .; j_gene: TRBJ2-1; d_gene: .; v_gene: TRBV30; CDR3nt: TGTGCTTTCCGTCCGCCGGGACTCCAGGAGTTCTTC; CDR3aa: CAFRPPGLQEFF
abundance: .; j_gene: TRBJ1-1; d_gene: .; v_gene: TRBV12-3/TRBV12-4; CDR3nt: TGTGCCAGCAGTTTTGGACACCGAGCTTTCTTT; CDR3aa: CASSFGHRAFF
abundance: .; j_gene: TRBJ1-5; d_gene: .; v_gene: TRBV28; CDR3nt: TGTGCCAGCAGCGGTAAACCTAGTAGCAATCAGCCCCAGCATTTT; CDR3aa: CASSGKPSSNQPQHF
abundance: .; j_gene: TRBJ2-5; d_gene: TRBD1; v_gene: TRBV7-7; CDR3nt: TGTGCCAGCAGCACCCCCGGGACAGGGGGCTTGGAGACCCAGTACTTC; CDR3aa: CASSTPGTGGLETQYF
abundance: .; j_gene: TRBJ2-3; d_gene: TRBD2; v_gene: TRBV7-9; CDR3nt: TGTGCCAGCAGCCACCAAAGTATAGCGGGGTTCACAGATACGCAGTATTTT; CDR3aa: CASSHQSIAGFTDTQYF
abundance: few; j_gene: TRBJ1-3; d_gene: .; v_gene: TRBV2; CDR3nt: TGTGCCAGCAGTGAAGAGCGGTCCGGCGGAAACACCATATATTTT; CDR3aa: CASSEERSGGNTIYF
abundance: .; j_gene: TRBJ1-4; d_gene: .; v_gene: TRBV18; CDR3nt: TGTGCCAGCTCACGCTACGGCAACTACGGCGAAGGATCAACTAATGAAAAACTGTTTTTT; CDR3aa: CASSRYGNYGEGSTNEKLFF
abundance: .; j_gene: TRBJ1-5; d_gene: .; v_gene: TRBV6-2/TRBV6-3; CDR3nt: TGTGCCAGCAGTTACGAAGGGGGTGGCAATCAGCCCCAGCATTTT; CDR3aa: CASSYEGGGNQPQHF
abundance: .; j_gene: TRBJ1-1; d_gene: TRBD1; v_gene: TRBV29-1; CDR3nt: TGCAGCGTTGGTCCCGACAGGGAGAACACTGAAGCTTTCTTT; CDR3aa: CSVGPDRENTEAFF
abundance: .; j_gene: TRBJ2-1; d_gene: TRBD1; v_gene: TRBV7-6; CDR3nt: TGTGCCAGCAGCTTCTTCAACCCGGGACAGGCGGGGAATGAGCAGTTCTTC; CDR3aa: CASSFFNPGQAGNEQFF
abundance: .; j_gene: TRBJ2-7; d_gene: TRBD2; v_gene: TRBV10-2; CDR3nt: TGCGCCAGCAGGGGACTAGAGCGCTCCTACGAGCAGTACTTC; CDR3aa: CASRGLERSYEQYF
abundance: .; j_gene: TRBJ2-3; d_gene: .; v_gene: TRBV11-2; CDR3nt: TGTGCCAGCAGGCAAAAAGAGGATACGCAGTATTTT; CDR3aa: CASRQKEDTQYF
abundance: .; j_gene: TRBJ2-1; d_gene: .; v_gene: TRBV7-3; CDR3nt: TGTGCCAGCAGCTTATTCTTTGGGCATGAGCAGTTCTTC; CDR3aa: CASSLFFGHEQFF
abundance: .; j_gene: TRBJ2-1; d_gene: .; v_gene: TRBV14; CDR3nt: TGTGCCAGCAGCCCGTGGCGGGGTCGGACCTACAATGAGCAGTTCTTC; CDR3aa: CASSPWRGRTYNEQFF
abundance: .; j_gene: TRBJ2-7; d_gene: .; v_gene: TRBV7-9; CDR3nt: TGTGCCAGCAGCTTAGAGGCAGGTTTAGCCTACGAGCAGTACTTC; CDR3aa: CASSLEAGLAYEQYF
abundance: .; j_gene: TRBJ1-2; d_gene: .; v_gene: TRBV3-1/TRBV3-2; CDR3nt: TGTGCCAGCAGCCAAGTTCATAACTATGGCTACACCTTC; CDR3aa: CASSQVHNYGYTF
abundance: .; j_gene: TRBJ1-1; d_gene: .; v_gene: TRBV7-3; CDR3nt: TGTGCCAGCACCCCGGACAGCTCCTTGAACACTGAAGCTTTCTTT; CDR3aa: CASTPDSSLNTEAFF
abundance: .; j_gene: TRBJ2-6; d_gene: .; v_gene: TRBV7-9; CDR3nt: TGTGCCAGCAGCCTAGGACGCGGCTCTGGGGCCAACGTCCTGACTTTC; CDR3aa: CASSLGRGSGANVLTF
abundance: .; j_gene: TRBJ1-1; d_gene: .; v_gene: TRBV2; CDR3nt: TGTGCCAGCAGCAACGCGGGGGGAAACACTGAAGCTTTCTTT; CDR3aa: CASSNAGGNTEAFF
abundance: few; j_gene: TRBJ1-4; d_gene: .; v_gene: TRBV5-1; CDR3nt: TGCGCCAGCAGCTTACTCCAGGGGATGCTAGGGGTTAATGAAAAACTGTTTTTT; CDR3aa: CASSLLQGMLGVNEKLFF
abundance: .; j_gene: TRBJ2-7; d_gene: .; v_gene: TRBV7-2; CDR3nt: TGTGCCAGCAGCTTAGTCGGGAGTAATTACGAGCAGTACTTC; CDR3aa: CASSLVGSNYEQYF
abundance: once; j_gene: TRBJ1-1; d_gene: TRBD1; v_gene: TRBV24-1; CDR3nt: TGTGCCACCGATGACAGGGGCCGGGGTTGGGGGACTGAAGCTTTCTTT; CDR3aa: CATDDRGRGWGTEAFF
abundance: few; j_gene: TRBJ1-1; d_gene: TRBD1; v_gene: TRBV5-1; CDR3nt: TGCGCCAGCTTAGGACAGGATTTGACTGAAGCTTTCTTT; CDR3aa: CASLGQDLTEAFF
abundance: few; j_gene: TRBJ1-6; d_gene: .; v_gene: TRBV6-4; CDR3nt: TGTGCCAGCAGTGAGAGGCTGGAGGGCTCACCCCTCCACTTT; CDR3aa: CASSERLEGSPLHF
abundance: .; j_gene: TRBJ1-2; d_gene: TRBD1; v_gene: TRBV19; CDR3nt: TGTGCCAGTAGTACCACGACAGGGACTAGCTATGGCTACACCTTC; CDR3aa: CASSTTTGTSYGYTF
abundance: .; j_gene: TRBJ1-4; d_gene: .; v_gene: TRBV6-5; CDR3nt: TGTGCCAGCAGTTACTCGAGCGGGGGAAAACTGTTTTTT; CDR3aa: CASSYSSGGKLFF
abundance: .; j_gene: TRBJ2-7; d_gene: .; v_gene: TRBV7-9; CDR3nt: TGTGCCAGCAGCTTGACCGCTAGCGAGCAGTACTTC; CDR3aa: CASSLTASEQYF
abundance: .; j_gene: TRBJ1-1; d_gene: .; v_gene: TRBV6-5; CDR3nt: TGTGCCAGCAGTTACGCTCCCGCGGGTATGAACACTGAAGCTTTCTTT; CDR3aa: CASSYAPAGMNTEAFF
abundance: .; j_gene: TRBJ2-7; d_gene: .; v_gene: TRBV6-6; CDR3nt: TGTGCCAGCAGTCAAGACAGACCCTACGAGCAGTACTTC; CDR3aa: CASSQDRPYEQYF
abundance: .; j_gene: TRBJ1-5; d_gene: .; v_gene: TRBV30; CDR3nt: TGTGCCTGGAACAAGGCTGGGGGCTACAATCAGCCCCAGCATTTT; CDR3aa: CAWNKAGGYNQPQHF
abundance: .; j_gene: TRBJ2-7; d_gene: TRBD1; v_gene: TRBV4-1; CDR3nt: TGCGCCAGCAGCACGGGACAGCGTTCCTACGAGCAGTACTTC; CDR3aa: CASSTGQRSYEQYF
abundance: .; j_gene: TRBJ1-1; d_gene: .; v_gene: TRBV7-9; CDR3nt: TGTGCCAGCAGCTTTAGACAGACGAACACTGAAGCTTTCTTT; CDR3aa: CASSFRQTNTEAFF
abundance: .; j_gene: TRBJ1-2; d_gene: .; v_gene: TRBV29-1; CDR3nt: TGCAGCGTCGCCTCTAGGGAGGGTGACTATGGCTACACCTTC; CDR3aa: CSVASREGDYGYTF